This T cell receptor (beta chain) was observed in a study of Graves' ophthalmopathy and Graves' hyperthyroidism. About the study: Absence of ophthalmopathy within 18 months of follow-up defined stable hyperthyroidism. Overall study results and limits: In separating ophthalmopathy from stable hyperthyroidism, a 13-signature model achieved 85% to 90% sensitivity and approximately 80% specificity. Blood also held most thyroid clonotypes expanded above 0.001 frequency.

To note about this clonotype: The antigen is not known.

Patients in the hyperthyroidism group, adults aged 18 to 65, were newly diagnosed, under 2 months' duration. The authors amplified TCR beta CDR3 regions, and they did so from RNA transcripts for repertoire sequencing. An initial RT-PCR round employing HTBI primers preceded a second-round multiplex PCR. From the multiplex PCR reads, TCRdb called clonotypes with MiXCR, one entry per CDR3 protein. In the table there are some 1.1 million distinct CDR3 sequences, less than 45% of which are singletons. Germline V gene sequence: CDR1 MNHNS, CDR2 SASEGT. V gave up 5 bases and J gave up 5 bases, with 15 bases separating them. The CDR3 covers 14 residues.

Sequencing was performed on peripheral blood or thyroid tissue (not recorded which). This receptor was identified in an adult man with Graves' hyperthyroidism. The V gene is TRBV6-1, the J gene TRBJ2-5; D not resolved. In DNA, the CDR3 is TGTGCCAGCAGTCTTACCCTCGGTCCTGAGACCCAGTACTTC. Its protein product is CASSLTLGPETQYF.